Following are 26 T cell receptor beta chains from one sample sequenced in a study of neurological immune-mediated disorders (dated by TCRdb to between 2019 and 2020). Library generation was performed with 5' RACE. Sequencing took place on an Illumina HiSeq 2500. The raw public data were reprocessed by TCRdb itself: fastp quality trimming at Q25, MiXCR clonotype calling, in-frame beta chains only. Rows with one shared CDR3 protein collapse into an entry with the most common genes and DNA. This sample has 11,000 to 15,000 distinct CDR3 sequences in its table, and roughly 6.9% of those were observed once. The ten largest clones take up about 24% of the sample. The sequencing sample was made of CD8+ T cells from blood. The receptor set was obtained from a woman aged 35 to 49 in good health.

This clonotype occurred many times. The rearrangement uses TRBV6-2 or TRBV6-3 and TRBJ1-5; D might be TRBD1 (5 bases). V gave up 2 bases and J gave up 9 bases, with 5 bases separating them. CDR3 size: 11 residues. Looked up from germline, CDR1 is MNHEY and CDR2 is SVGEGT. The CDR3 sequence: CASSYGGPQHF. The CDR3 DNA sequence: TGTGCCAGCAGTTACGGGGGGCCCCAGCATTTT.

This clonotype was recorded many times. This chain uses TRBV7-9 with TRBJ2-7, with TRBD2 matching over 7 bases. With V trimmed by 8 bases and J by 5 bases, 6 bases remained unmatched. From germline, CDR1 is SEHNR and CDR2 FQNEAQ (reference sequence). The CDR3 sequence is 12 residues long. The CDR3 loop is CASDRGGDEQYF. The CDR3 DNA sequence: TGTGCCAGCGATCGTGGGGGGGACGAGCAGTACTTC.

Many counts were recorded for this clonotype. The V and J genes are TRBV20-1 and TRBJ2-6, with 8 bases matching TRBD2. With V trimmed by 6 bases and J by 1 base, 11 bases remained unmatched. CDR3 length: 17 residues. Germline V gene sequence: CDR1 DFQATT, CDR2 SNEGSKA (reference sequence). CDR3 coding DNA: TGCAGTGCCGCCGTTGCGGGAGGTGGTTCTGGGGCCAACGTCCTGACTTTC. This codes for CSAAVAGGGSGANVLTF.

The sample holds many counts of this clonotype. The rearrangement uses TRBV5-1 and TRBJ2-3; D is possibly TRBD2 (5 bases). Germline-derived CDR1 and CDR2 are SGHRS and YFSETQ. V gave up 4 bases and J gave up 4 bases, with 13 bases separating them. CDR3 length: 14 residues. CDR3 protein: CASSEAEMADTQYF. CDR3 nucleotide sequence: TGCGCCAGCAGCGAAGCGGAAATGGCAGATACGCAGTATTTT.

This clonotype was found many times. A clone one base away is much larger, so this may be a read error. The chain recombines TRBV7-9 with TRBJ2-5; D gene ambiguous. Germline CDR1 is SEHNR and CDR2 is FQNEAQ (reference sequence). Trimming took off 8 bases at V and 5 bases at J, with 9 bases between the two ends. CDR3 length equals 11 residues. The CDR3 DNA reads TGTGCCAGCCATGCGGCCGAGACCCAGTACTTC. Translation: CASHAAETQYF.

This clonotype came up many times. The chain couples TRBV11-2 to TRBJ2-7; D uncertain. The CDR3 is made up of 13 amino acids. Trimming left V 1 base short and J 7 bases short, with 11 bases between. Germline V lookup: CDR1 SGHAT, CDR2 FQNNGV. The CDR3 protein is CASSLGPPREQYF. The CDR3 nucleotides read TGTGCCAGCAGCTTAGGGCCCCCGCGGGAGCAGTACTTC.

This clonotype has ten or more counts. This sequence joins TRBV2 and TRBJ2-1; D unresolved. The CDR3 is made up of 12 amino acids. The V gene's germline CDR1 is SNHLY and CDR2 FYNNEI. The V gene lost 7 bases and the J gene lost 7 bases, with 11 bases spanning the gap. CDR3 amino acids: CASTLIGNEQFF. The CDR3 DNA sequence: TGTGCCAGCACTCTAATAGGGAATGAGCAGTTCTTC.

The CDR3 is CASSSVAGGVYEQYF. CDR3 bases: TGTGCCAGCAGCTCAGTAGCGGGAGGCGTCTACGAGCAGTACTTC. The chain is built from TRBV7-2 and TRBJ2-7; 10 nucleotides agree with TRBD2. This CDR3 has 15 residues. Germline V lookup: CDR1 SGHTA, CDR2 FQGNSA. V was pared by 4 bases and J by 3 bases, with 6 bases of the junction left unmatched. Combining the CDR3 with reference TRBV7-2 and TRBJ2-7 gives the whole variable domain GAGVSQSPSNKVTEKGKDVELRCDPISGHTALYWYRQSLGQGLEFLIYFQGNSAPDKSGLPSDRFSAERTGGSVSTLTIQRTQQEDSAVYLCASSSVAGGVYEQYFGPGTRLTVT.

This clonotype has at least ten counts. The chain carries TRBV27 and TRBJ1-2; no reliable D call. With 3 bases removed from V and 3 bases from J, the gap between germline ends came to 8 bases. Germline V gene data show CDR1 as MNHEY and CDR2 as SMNVEV (reference sequence). This CDR3 comprises 13 residues. The CDR3 here is CASSFGVDYGYTF. The CDR3 bases are TGTGCCAGCAGTTTCGGGGTGGACTATGGCTACACCTTC.

This clonotype was detected many times. The chain couples TRBV4-1 to TRBJ2-7, with a tentative D call TRBD1 (6 bases). The CDR3 loop spans 17 amino acids. V was trimmed by 0 bases and J by 0 bases, leaving 15 bases between them. Germline CDR1 MGHRA, CDR2 YSYEKL. This chain's CDR3 is CASSQEIQGVVSYEQYF. For the CDR3, the DNA is TGCGCCAGCAGCCAAGAGATACAGGGAGTAGTCTCCTACGAGCAGTACTTC.

This clonotype was found many times. This rearrangement joins TRBV5-1 to TRBJ2-1; D tentatively fits TRBD1 or TRBD2 (5 bases each). Looked up from germline, CDR1 is SGHRS and CDR2 is YFSETQ. V was clipped by 0 bases and J by 2 bases, with 9 bases between them. The length of the CDR3 is 15 residues. In DNA form, the CDR3 reads TGCGCCAGCAGCTTGGGGGACGGGCCCTACAATGAGCAGTTCTTC. Its protein product is CASSLGDGPYNEQFF.

At least ten counts were recorded for this clonotype. The chain's CDR3 is CASTQSQGYGYTF. The CDR3 bases are TGTGCCAGCACTCAATCCCAGGGATATGGCTACACCTTC. The chain recombines TRBV25-1 with TRBJ1-2; possibly TRBD1 for D (5 bases). The CDR3 is 13 amino acids. Germline-derived CDR1 and CDR2 are MGHDK and SYGVNS. V dropped 7 bases and J dropped 5 bases, with 14 bases sitting between them.

This sequence joins TRBV27 and TRBJ2-3, with a weak D call TRBD2 (6 bases). The germline V gene encodes CDR1 MNHEY and CDR2 SMNVEV (reference sequence). CDR3 length: 16 residues. V dropped 5 bases and J dropped 0 bases, with 15 bases sitting between them. CDR3 protein: CASSRVAGSSTDTQYF. The DNA for the CDR3 is TGTGCCAGCAGTCGGGTGGCGGGGTCTAGCACAGATACGCAGTATTTT.

This clonotype has a count of ten or more. The V gene is TRBV12-3 or TRBV12-4, the J gene TRBJ1-1; D remains unclear. The CDR3 spans 11 residues. Trimming removed 6 bases at V and 7 bases at J, with 9 bases between. The CDR3 DNA is TGTGCCAGCAGCCCCTCTTATGAAGCTTTCTTT. It is translated as CASSPSYEAFF.

The sample holds one count of this clonotype. The rearrangement links TRBV4-1 to TRBJ2-5; 7 bases match TRBD1. Looked up from germline, CDR1 is MGHRA and CDR2 is YSYEKL. The CDR3 loop spans 16 amino acids. The J segment lost 2 bases and the V segment lost 5 bases, leaving 11 bases of the junction unmatched. This chain's CDR3 is CASSKMTGLFQETQYF. Written as DNA, the CDR3 is TGCGCCAGCAGCAAGATGACAGGGCTTTTTCAAGAGACCCAGTACTTC.

The sample holds many counts of this clonotype. This chain links TRBV29-1 with TRBJ2-7; TRBD1 matches at 10 bases. Germline loops: CDR1 SQVTM, CDR2 ANQGSEA. The CDR3 is 14 amino acids. Trimming at V came to 5 bases and at J to 4 bases, leaving 8 bases not matched to a gene. The CDR3 spells CSVFFRDRGYEQYF. CDR3 bases: TGCAGCGTTTTTTTTCGGGACAGGGGTTACGAGCAGTACTTC.

This clonotype was detected many times. The rearrangement uses TRBV3-1 and TRBJ2-1; TRBD2 aligns across 9 bases. The trim removed 0 bases at V and 2 bases at J, leaving 2 bases unmatched. CDR1 is LGHDT and CDR2 is YNNKEL in the germline V gene (reference sequence). The CDR3 loop spans 16 amino acids. The CDR3 protein is CASSQDPSGAYNEQFF. The CDR3 coding sequence is TGTGCCAGCAGCCAAGATCCTAGCGGGGCCTACAATGAGCAGTTCTTC.

This clonotype rates as medium-sized. This chain links TRBV18 with TRBJ2-6; D is uncertain. The CDR3 sequence is 15 residues long. Germline values: CDR1 KGHSH, CDR2 LQKENI. V lost 2 bases to trimming and J lost 2 bases, with 7 bases between them. This chain's CDR3 is CASSPGRAGANVLTF. In nucleotides, the CDR3 is TGTGCCAGCTCACCAGGTCGGGCTGGGGCCAACGTCCTGACTTTC.

By frequency in the sample, this clonotype is medium-sized. The chain employs TRBV6-2 or TRBV6-3 and TRBJ1-1; D remains unclear. Trimming cost V 4 bases and J 4 bases, with 10 bases left between them. Germline V gene lookup returns CDR1 MNHEY and CDR2 SVGEGT. There are 13 residues in the CDR3. The CDR3 DNA reads TGTGCCAGCAGTTCGGACCCGATCACTGAAGCTTTCTTT. Residues: CASSSDPITEAFF.

In this sample, this clonotype turned up many times. The chain joins TRBV10-2 to TRBJ2-7; D perhaps matches TRBD2 (6 bases). The CDR3 is made up of 13 amino acids. V was pared by 6 bases and J by 6 bases, with 15 bases between. CDR1 is WSHSY, CDR2 SAAADI, per germline. The CDR3 region is CASRDPTSSEQYF. The CDR3 nucleotides read TGCGCCAGCAGAGACCCGACTAGTAGCGAGCAGTACTTC.

In this sample, this clonotype turned up many times. V gene TRBV5-1 combines with J gene TRBJ2-6; no reliable D call. CDR3 length equals 13 residues. Germline CDR1 is SGHRS and CDR2 is YFSETQ. The V and J ends lost 2 bases and 4 bases respectively, with 4 bases between them. CDR3 amino acids: CASSFLGANVLTF. CDR3 sequence (DNA): TGCGCCAGCAGCTTTTTAGGGGCCAACGTCCTGACTTTC. Complete variable domain (other parts from reference TRBV5-1 and TRBJ2-6): KAGVTQTPRYLIKTRGQQVTLSCSPISGHRSVSWYQQTPGQGLQFLFEYFSETQRNKGNFPGRFSGRQFSNSRSEMNVSTLELGDSALYLCASSFLGANVLTFGAGSRLTVL.

This clonotype has ten or more counts. V and J are TRBV5-1 and TRBJ2-5; either TRBD1 or TRBD2 may fit D (5 bases each). V was trimmed by 2 bases and J by 3 bases, leaving 8 bases between them. Per germline, CDR1 SGHRS and CDR2 YFSETQ. This CDR3 comprises 13 residues. The CDR3 is CASSFLGEETQYF. DNA of the CDR3: TGCGCCAGCAGCTTCCTGGGGGAAGAGACCCAGTACTTC.

The table lists this clonotype with many counts. V usage is TRBV5-1 and J usage is TRBJ2-5; 10 bases match TRBD2. CDR3 length: 15 residues. The V gene end was trimmed by 7 bases and the J gene end by 3 bases; junction bases not matched to a gene: 9. Germline V lookup: CDR1 SGHRS, CDR2 YFSETQ. The DNA of the CDR3 is TGCGCCAGCTCGAATAGCGGGAGGCCAGAAGAGACCCAGTACTTC. It is translated as CASSNSGRPEETQYF.

This clonotype was detected ten times or more. The chain uses TRBV29-1 and TRBJ1-1; unclear D gene. V gave up 3 bases and J gave up 2 bases, with 4 bases separating them. Looked up from germline, CDR1 is SQVTM and CDR2 is ANQGSEA. This CDR3 has 11 residues. The CDR3 here is CSVDANTEAFF. CDR3 sequence (DNA): TGCAGCGTTGACGCTAACACTGAAGCTTTCTTT.

This clonotype was seen ten or more times. This sequence joins TRBV7-9 and TRBJ2-7, with D perhaps matching TRBD1 (6 bases). CDR1 SEHNR and CDR2 FQNEAQ come from the germline V gene (reference sequence). The CDR3 runs 13 residues. The V end lost 5 bases, the J end lost 3 bases, and 11 bases lay between the germline ends. The DNA of the CDR3 is TGTGCCAGCAGCACCAGGGGTCTCTACGAGCAGTACTTC. Translation gives CASSTRGLYEQYF. The full variable domain, in which reference TRBV7-9 and TRBJ2-7 provide the parts outside the CDR3, is DTGVSQNPRHKITKRGQNVTFRCDPISEHNRLYWYRQTLGQGPEFLTYFQNEAQLEKSRLLSDRFSAERPKGSFSTLEIQRTEQGDSAMYLCASSTRGLYEQYFGPGTRLTVT.

This clonotype has a count of ten or more. The chain combines TRBV27 with TRBJ2-7, with a tentative D call TRBD2 (7 bases). Trimming left V 0 bases short and J 4 bases short, with 10 bases between. This CDR3 comprises 14 residues. Germline-derived CDR1 and CDR2 are MNHEY and SMNVEV (reference sequence). Written as DNA, the CDR3 is TGTGCCAGCAGTTTATCGGGGGGGCCATACGAGCAGTACTTC. It is translated as CASSLSGGPYEQYF.